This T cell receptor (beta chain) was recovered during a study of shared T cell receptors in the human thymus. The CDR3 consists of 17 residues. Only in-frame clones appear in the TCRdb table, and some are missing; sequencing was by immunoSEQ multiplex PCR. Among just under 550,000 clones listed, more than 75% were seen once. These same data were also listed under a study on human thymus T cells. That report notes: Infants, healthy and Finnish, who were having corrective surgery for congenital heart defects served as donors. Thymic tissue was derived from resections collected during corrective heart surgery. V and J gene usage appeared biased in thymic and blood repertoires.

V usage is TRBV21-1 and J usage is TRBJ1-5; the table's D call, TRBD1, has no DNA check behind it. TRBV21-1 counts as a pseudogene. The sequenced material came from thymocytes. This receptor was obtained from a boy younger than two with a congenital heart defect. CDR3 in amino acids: CASSKGARGPCNQPQHF. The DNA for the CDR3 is TGTGCCAGCAGCAAAGGGGCCAGGGGGCCCTGCAATCAGCCCCAGCATTTT.